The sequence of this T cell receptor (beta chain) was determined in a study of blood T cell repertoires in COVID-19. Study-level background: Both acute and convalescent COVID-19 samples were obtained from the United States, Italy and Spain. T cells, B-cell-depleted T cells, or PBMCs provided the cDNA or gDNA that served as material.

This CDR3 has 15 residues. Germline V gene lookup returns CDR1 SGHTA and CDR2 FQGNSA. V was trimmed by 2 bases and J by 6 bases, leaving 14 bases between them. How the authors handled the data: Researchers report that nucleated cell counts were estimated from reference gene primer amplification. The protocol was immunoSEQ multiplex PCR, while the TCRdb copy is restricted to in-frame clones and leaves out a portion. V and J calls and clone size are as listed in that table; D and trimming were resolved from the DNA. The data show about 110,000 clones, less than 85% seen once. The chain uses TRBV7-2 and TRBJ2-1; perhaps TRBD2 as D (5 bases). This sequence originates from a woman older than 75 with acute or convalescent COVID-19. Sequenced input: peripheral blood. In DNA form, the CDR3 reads TGTGCCAGCAGCTTAACGGGAAGTCAGTCCAATGAGCAGTTCTTC. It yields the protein CASSLTGSQSNEQFF. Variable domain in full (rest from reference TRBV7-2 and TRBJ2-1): GAGVSQSPSNKVTEKGKDVELRCDPISGHTALYWYRQSLGQGLEFLIYFQGNSAPDKSGLPSDRFSAERTGGSVSTLTIQRTQQEDSAVYLCASSLTGSQSNEQFFGPGTRLTVL.